The clone carrying this T cell receptor (beta chain) was picked up one time. The data were obtained in a study of cytomegalovirus exposure and HLA in healthy donors. Use of 60 Vbeta and 13 Jbeta primers characterized the PCR. Method: immunoSEQ multiplex PCR; TCRdb's copy keeps in-frame clones and lacks some. The repertoire holds fewer than 150,000 clones, with about 69% as singletons. The germline CDR1 and CDR2 sequences are MDHEN and SYDVKM. The CDR3 sequence is 16 residues long. The trim removed 6 bases at V and 4 bases at J, leaving 7 bases unmatched. The source is a man between 25 and 39 years old in good health and CMV-seronegative. The chain joins TRBV28 to TRBJ1-6; 9 bases are a match to TRBD1. Sequencing was done on a sample of PBMCs. DNA for the CDR3: TGTGCCAGCAGGTACACAGGGGGCGTTTATAATTCACCCCTCCACTTT. This sequence encodes CASRYTGGVYNSPLHF.